These 9 T cell receptor beta chains originate from one sample sequenced in a study of T cells in Graves' hyperthyroidism and ophthalmopathy. The TCR beta CDR3 regions underwent amplification using RNA transcripts as the source. The HTBI set primed first-round TCR CDR3 RT-PCR. TCRdb recomputed calls from the multiplex PCR reads with MiXCR, one row per CDR3 protein. The data contain fewer than 800,000 distinct CDR3 sequences, 16% of them singletons. Sequencing was done on a sample of blood. Receptors originate from a man between 18 and 29 years old with Graves' hyperthyroidism.

This clonotype was seen repeatedly, ten times or more. This chain connects TRBV28 to TRBJ2-2; D call uncertain. This CDR3 is built from 14 residues. CDR1 MDHEN and CDR2 SYDVKM come from the germline V gene. V was shortened by 5 bases and J by 5 bases, with 12 bases between the two germline ends. The CDR3 DNA is TGTGCCAGCAGTGCCTCGACGACGACCGGGGAGCTGTTTTTT. It encodes CASSASTTTGELFF.

In this sample, this clonotype turned up many times. The chain carries TRBV20-1 and TRBJ2-7; tentatively, D is TRBD1 (6 bases). The germline gives CDR1 DFQATT, CDR2 SNEGSKA (reference sequence). The V end was cut by 6 bases, the J end by 2 bases, with 14 bases between. The CDR3 contains 13 residues. CDR3 nucleotide sequence: TGCAGTGCGACAGGACCAGGGGCCTACGAGCAGTACTTC. Translated, it gives CSATGPGAYEQYF.

In its sample, this clonotype was seen many times. This chain joins TRBV12-3 or TRBV12-4 and TRBJ2-1, with 9 nucleotides matching TRBD2. V shed 9 bases, J shed 5 bases, and the junction held 2 bases outside the gene matches. This CDR3 is 12 amino acids long. This chain's CDR3 is CASRLADNEQFF. In DNA, the CDR3 is TGTGCCAGTAGACTAGCGGACAATGAGCAGTTCTTC.

This clonotype appeared many times. The genes are TRBV6-1 and TRBJ1-5, with D hard to call. CDR1 and CDR2 from the germline V gene are MNHNS and SASEGT. CDR3 length equals 15 residues. The V end lost 6 bases, the J end lost 0 bases, and 12 bases lay between the germline ends. The CDR3 DNA sequence: TGTGCCAGCAGACTTATAGATTATAGCAATCAGCCCCAGCATTTT. Residues: CASRLIDYSNQPQHF.

The chain recombines TRBV9 with TRBJ1-5; D is undetermined. CDR3 length: 14 residues. V was trimmed by 5 bases and J by 0 bases, leaving 9 bases between them. CDR1 and CDR2 from the germline V gene are SGDLS and YYNGEE. CDR3: CASRQIYSNQPQHF. In nucleotides, the CDR3 is TGTGCCAGCAGACAGATTTATAGCAATCAGCCCCAGCATTTT.

The chain has TRBV12-3 or TRBV12-4 and TRBJ2-7; no reliable D call. The CDR3 runs 14 residues. Between the trimmed V and J ends, which lost 11 bases and 0 bases, there was a span of 17 bases. CDR3 region: CAGRPSGSSYEQYF. The CDR3 DNA follows: TGTGCCGGCCGGCCCTCGGGCAGCTCCTACGAGCAGTACTTC.

This clonotype was counted at least ten times. This chain connects TRBV3-1 to TRBJ2-1; 11 nucleotides align to TRBD2. In germline, CDR1 is LGHDT, CDR2 YNNKEL (reference sequence). This CDR3 is 14 amino acids long. Trimming at V came to 4 bases and at J to 10 bases, leaving 6 bases not matched to a gene. CDR3 sequence: CASSRRLAGWEQFF. The CDR3 bases are TGTGCCAGCAGCCGTAGACTAGCGGGATGGGAGCAGTTCTTC.

This clonotype came up many times. The gene calls are TRBV28 and TRBJ1-6; D is undetermined. The length of the CDR3 is 12 residues. CDR1 and CDR2 (germline): MDHEN, SYDVKM. V shed 6 bases and J shed 7 bases, with 7 bases lying between them. The CDR3 loop is CASRVRNSPLHF. The DNA of the CDR3 is TGTGCCAGCAGGGTGCGGAATTCACCCCTCCACTTT.

Many counts were recorded for this clonotype. The CDR3 DNA is TGTGCCAGCAGCCTTTACACTGAAGCTTTCTTT. This codes for CASSLYTEAFF. The chain is built from TRBV28 and TRBJ1-1; D is undetermined. Per germline, CDR1 MDHEN and CDR2 SYDVKM. Deletions cut 6 bases from V and 3 bases from J, with 5 bases between. The CDR3 extends over 11 amino acids.